Below, 12 T cell receptor beta chains from the same sample are listed, as sequenced in a study of T-cell reconstitution after alpha-beta-depleted transplantation in children. Preparation of the TCRbeta library involved a method that used unique molecular identifiers. TCRdb called the PCR reads again in MiXCR, with one record for every CDR3 protein. The repertoire holds hundreds of thousands of distinct CDR3 sequences, with approximately 12% as singletons. The starting material was PBMCs from the stem cell graft donor, obtained from the stem cell graft. The receptors come from a human donor who donated a stem cell graft to a child with combined immunodeficiency.

This clonotype was counted a few times. The V call is TRBV11-1, the J call TRBJ2-1; possibly TRBD2 for D (5 bases). This CDR3 has 18 amino acids. Germline V CDR1 and CDR2: SGHAT, FQDESV (reference sequence). The V gene lost 0 bases and the J gene lost 0 bases, with 15 bases spanning the gap. The CDR3: CASSLAVRLHRSYNEQFF. The CDR3 DNA is TGTGCCAGCAGCTTAGCAGTTCGACTACACCGCTCCTACAATGAGCAGTTCTTC.

The rearrangement links TRBV4-3 to TRBJ2-1; 11 bases line up with TRBD2. Germline V CDR1 and CDR2: LGHNA, YSLEER. The CDR3 length is 16 residues. V trimming: 4 bases; J trimming: 7 bases; junction bases outside the gene matches: 9. CDR3 in amino acids: CASSLILAGGRNEQFF. CDR3 bases: TGCGCCAGCAGCCTAATCCTAGCGGGGGGCCGGAATGAGCAGTTCTTC.

The chain couples TRBV5-1 to TRBJ2-3; D not resolved. Germline V gene sequence: CDR1 SGHRS, CDR2 YFSETQ. The CDR3 contains 17 residues. V gave up 2 bases and J gave up 0 bases, with 16 bases separating them. Here the CDR3 DNA reads TGCGCCAGCAGCTTCAACCCCGGGCTAGATAGCACAGATACGCAGTATTTT. Its protein product is CASSFNPGLDSTDTQYF.

In its sample, this clonotype was seen many times. V gene TRBV6-1 combines with J gene TRBJ2-3; D might be TRBD1 (5 bases). This CDR3 is 14 amino acids long. The V gene's germline CDR1 is MNHNS and CDR2 SASEGT. V dropped 5 bases and J dropped 4 bases, with 13 bases sitting between them. The CDR3 is CASSPIKGADTQYF. DNA for the CDR3: TGTGCCAGCAGTCCCATTAAAGGGGCAGATACGCAGTATTTT.

There are a few counts of this clonotype. CDR3 in DNA: TGTGCCAGCAAGGCCGATCCTAATGTCTCACCCCTCCACTTT. Encoded protein: CASKADPNVSPLHF. This rearrangement joins TRBV6-1 to TRBJ1-6; D gene uncertain. The V end was cut by 7 bases, the J end by 10 bases, with 17 bases between. The CDR3 loop spans 14 amino acids. Germline CDR1 is MNHNS and CDR2 is SASEGT.

This rearrangement joins TRBV9 to TRBJ2-5; TRBD1 is a possible D gene (6 bases). With 0 bases removed from V and 5 bases from J, the gap between germline ends came to 14 bases. This CDR3 comprises 15 residues. Germline V gene sequence: CDR1 SGDLS, CDR2 YYNGEE. The CDR3 nucleotides read TGTGCCAGCAGCGTAGACCAACAGGGTATGGAGACCCAGTACTTC. The encoded protein is CASSVDQQGMETQYF.

This clonotype was observed at least ten times. V gene TRBV25-1 combines with J gene TRBJ1-4; 8 positions match TRBD1. V was clipped by 1 base and J by 8 bases; unmatched bases: 9. Germline assignment: CDR1 MGHDK and CDR2 SYGVNS. This CDR3 region has 16 residues. The CDR3 loop is CASSEFTGGRSEKLFF. The CDR3 nucleotides are TGTGCCAGCAGTGAATTTACAGGGGGACGAAGCGAAAAACTGTTTTTT.

Only a few counts were recorded for this clonotype. The CDR3 here is CASSFVDGELFF. CDR3 DNA sequence: TGTGCCAGCAGTTTCGTTGACGGGGAGCTGTTTTTT. The V gene is TRBV12-3 or TRBV12-4, the J gene TRBJ2-2; D call uncertain. The CDR3 runs 12 residues. The V and J ends lost 3 bases and 7 bases respectively, with 6 bases between them.

The chain joins TRBV12-3 or TRBV12-4 to TRBJ2-5; D gene ambiguous. The germline V and J ends were trimmed by 1 base and 5 bases, with 11 bases remaining between them. CDR3 length equals 14 residues. The CDR3 region is CASSLEGFRETQYF. CDR3 bases: TGTGCCAGCAGTTTAGAGGGTTTTCGCGAGACCCAGTACTTC.

J is TRBJ2-5 and V is TRBV11-2; D is possibly TRBD2 (5 bases). The V gene lost 5 bases and the J gene lost 3 bases, with 19 bases spanning the gap. Germline-derived CDR1 and CDR2 are SGHAT and FQNNGV. This CDR3 contains 16 residues. The CDR3 region is CASSAGGIRGKETQYF. The CDR3 DNA sequence: TGTGCCAGCAGCGCGGGTGGGATCCGGGGAAAAGAGACCCAGTACTTC.

This chain uses TRBV12-2 with TRBJ1-5; the table's D call of TRBD1 was not tested on the DNA. TRBV12-2 is annotated as a pseudogene. This CDR3 has 15 residues. CDR3 sequence reads: CASRLDGAGVQPQHF. The CDR3 DNA reads as TGTGCAAGTCGCTTAGACGGGGCTGGTGTTCAGCCCCAGCATTTT.

This clonotype was counted at least ten times. The chain uses TRBV5-1 and TRBJ2-3, with D unresolved. Between the trimmed V and J ends, which lost 0 bases and 2 bases, there was a span of 7 bases. This CDR3 has 14 amino acids. Germline CDR1 reads SGHRS; CDR2 reads YFSETQ. Here the CDR3 DNA reads TGCGCCAGCAGCTTGGGACCCTACACAGATACGCAGTATTTT. Translation gives CASSLGPYTDTQYF.